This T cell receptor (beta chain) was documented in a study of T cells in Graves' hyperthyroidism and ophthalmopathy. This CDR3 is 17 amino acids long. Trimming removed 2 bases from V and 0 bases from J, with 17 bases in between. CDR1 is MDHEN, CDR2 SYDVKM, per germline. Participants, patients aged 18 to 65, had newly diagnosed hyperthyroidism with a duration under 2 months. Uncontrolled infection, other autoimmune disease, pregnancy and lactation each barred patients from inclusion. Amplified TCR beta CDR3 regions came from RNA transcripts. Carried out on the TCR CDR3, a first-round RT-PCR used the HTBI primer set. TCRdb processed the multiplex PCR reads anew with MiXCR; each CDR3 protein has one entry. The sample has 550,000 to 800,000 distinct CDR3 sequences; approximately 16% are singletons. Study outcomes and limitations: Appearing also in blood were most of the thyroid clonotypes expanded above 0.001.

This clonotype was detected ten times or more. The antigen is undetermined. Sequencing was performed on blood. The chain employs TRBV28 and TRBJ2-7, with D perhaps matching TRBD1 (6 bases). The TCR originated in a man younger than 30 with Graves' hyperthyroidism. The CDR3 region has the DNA TGTGCCAGCAGTTTAATCCCCGGACAGCGGAGCTCCTACGAGCAGTACTTC. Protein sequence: CASSLIPGQRSSYEQYF. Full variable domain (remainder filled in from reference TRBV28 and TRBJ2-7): DVKVTQSSRYLVKRTGEKVFLECVQDMDHENMFWYRQDPGLGLRLIYFSYDVKMKEKGDIPEGYSVSREKKERFSLILESASTNQTSMYLCASSLIPGQRSSYEQYFGPGTRLTVT.